The present entry profiles one T cell receptor beta chain with its context. The antigen is undetermined. Germline trimming cut 2 bases from V and 6 bases from J; bases unmatched to any gene: 5. The germline gives CDR1 MNHNY, CDR2 SVGAGI (reference sequence). The CDR3 sequence is 16 residues long. This entry comes from a study of shared clonotypes between healthy human individuals. Study results and caveats: The study generally estimated greater richness for naive than memory subsets. With few donors, the genetic and exposure-history diversity represented was limited.

Roughly 27,000 T cell genomes, or roughly 200 ng DNA, went into the sorted-subset replicate PCRs. Sequenced by immunoSEQ multiplex PCR; TCRdb stores in-frame clones only, minus some. The top ten hold over 1% of the sample, which has about 1.5 million clones, approximately 97% seen once. This clonotype was sampled from a man in his thirties or forties in good health. Material for sequencing was naive CD4+ T cells sorted from blood. The subset is: CD45RA+ positively selected. The J gene is TRBJ1-5, the V gene TRBV6-6, with TRBD1 identical over 12 bases. CDR3 in amino acids: CASSYSGTGGGQPQHF. Written as DNA, the CDR3 is TGTGCCAGCAGTTACAGCGGGACAGGGGGCGGTCAGCCCCAGCATTTT.